This T cell receptor beta chain emerged from a study of blood T cell repertoires in COVID-19. Turning to the study itself: Whether acute or convalescent, the COVID-19 samples came from the United States, Italy and Spain. T cells, B-cell-depleted T cells, or PBMCs supplied cDNA or gDNA.

The CDR3 extends over 16 amino acids. CDR1 SSHAT and CDR2 FNYEAQ come from the germline V gene (reference sequence). This clone was seen only a few times. At one end, the junction sequence differs from germline, possibly due to a read error. Assay used: immunoSEQ multiplex PCR; TCRdb lists only in-frame clones, some missing. The table lists about 130,000 clones, 70% to 80% of them singletons, with roughly 5.2% in the top ten. This sequence joins TRBV7-7 and TRBJ1-1; D may be TRBD1 (5 bases). The receptor's source is a woman aged 70-85 years with COVID-19, enrolled during active disease. The sequenced sample was peripheral blood. The CDR3 region is CASSLLRPDTGGEAFF. CDR3 bases: TGTGCTAGCAGCCTTCTCCGCCCGGACACCGGCGGTGAAGCTTTCTTT.